This T cell receptor (beta chain) was sequenced in a study of cytomegalovirus exposure and HLA in healthy donors. J gave up 4 bases and V 5 bases, and 7 bases lay outside the gene matches. The CDR3 extends over 14 amino acids. The V gene's germline CDR1 is LNHDA and CDR2 SQIVND (reference sequence). PCR involved 60 Vbeta and 13 Jbeta primers. The repertoire was sequenced with immunoSEQ multiplex PCR; TCRdb's copy has only in-frame clones and lacks some. The repertoire has about 76,000 clones, roughly four fifths of them found once; the top ten carry roughly 12%. Findings of the study overall: A later look showed TCR association rates differing by HLA locus, highest for DRB1 and lowest for HLA-C.

This clone was detected once. No antigen is known for it. Sample: PBMCs. The rearrangement links TRBV19 to TRBJ1-2; TRBD1 matches at 7 bases. The origin of this receptor is a male donor in good health and CMV-seropositive. The CDR3 spells CASSRRDSSYGYTF. The CDR3 DNA reads TGTGCCAGTAGTCGCCGGGACAGTAGCTATGGCTACACCTTC.